A selection of T cell receptor beta chains follows, all from one sample in a study of T cells after yellow fever vaccination. TCRdb called the 5' RACE reads again in MiXCR, with one record for every CDR3 protein. This table has 300,000 or so distinct CDR3 sequences, approximately 4.2% appearing once. Sequencing was performed on PBMCs, taken 5 days after the yellow fever booster vaccination. These receptors were taken from a young man who received the YFV17D yellow fever vaccine. Both conserved end residues are part of each CDR3. The order of the fields is V gene, clone size, J gene, D gene, CDR3 DNA, CDR3 protein. The D gene is left open where the match is weak. Rows give clone size only sometimes, using once, few, many, or a class for an expanded clone.

v_call: TRBV7-2
clone_size: many
j_call: TRBJ2-1
d_call: -
cdr3_nt: TGTGCCAGCAGCCCGTGGGAGAGGGGTGACAATGAGCAGTTCTTC
cdr3_aa: CASSPWERGDNEQFF

v_call: TRBV12-3/TRBV12-4
clone_size: -
j_call: TRBJ1-6
d_call: -
cdr3_nt: TGTGCCAGCAGTTTAGCGCGTGGCAGGGCACCCCTCCACTTT
cdr3_aa: CASSLARGRAPLHF

v_call: TRBV12-3/TRBV12-4
clone_size: many
j_call: TRBJ2-2
d_call: TRBD1
cdr3_nt: TGTGCCAGCAGTTTCCCGGGACAGGGGGATGCCGGGGAGCTGTTTTTT
cdr3_aa: CASSFPGQGDAGELFF

v_call: TRBV20-1
clone_size: -
j_call: TRBJ1-2
d_call: TRBD1
cdr3_nt: TGCAGTGCTCTAGACAGGGCCGACTATGGCTACACCTTC
cdr3_aa: CSALDRADYGYTF

v_call: TRBV5-1
clone_size: many
j_call: TRBJ2-5
d_call: -
cdr3_nt: TGCGCCAGCAGCTCCGGACGGATCCAAGAGACCCAGTACTTC
cdr3_aa: CASSSGRIQETQYF

v_call: TRBV5-1
clone_size: many
j_call: TRBJ2-1
d_call: TRBD2
cdr3_nt: TGCGCCAGCAGCTTGCTCCCTGCGGGAGAAAATGAGCAGTTCTTC
cdr3_aa: CASSLLPAGENEQFF

v_call: TRBV18
clone_size: many
j_call: TRBJ2-1
d_call: -
cdr3_nt: TGTGCCAGCTCACCACCGTGGGGCGAGACTTTTTACAATGAGCAGTTCTTC
cdr3_aa: CASSPPWGETFYNEQFF

v_call: TRBV7-2
clone_size: many
j_call: TRBJ2-2
d_call: TRBD2
cdr3_nt: TGTGCCAGCAGCTTAGAGGTCGCGGGGGCCGGGGAGCTGTTTTTT
cdr3_aa: CASSLEVAGAGELFF

v_call: TRBV10-3
clone_size: few
j_call: TRBJ2-1
d_call: -
cdr3_nt: TGTGCCATCCAAGGCGGGGGCGCGAACAATGAGCAGTTCTTC
cdr3_aa: CAIQGGGANNEQFF

v_call: TRBV12-3/TRBV12-4
clone_size: many
j_call: TRBJ1-1
d_call: -
cdr3_nt: TGTGCCAGTAGATTGAACATCATGATGTACACTGAAGCTTTCTTT
cdr3_aa: CASRLNIMMYTEAFF

v_call: TRBV5-6
clone_size: many
j_call: TRBJ2-7
d_call: -
cdr3_nt: TGTGCCAGCAGCTTGGTGGCCTCCTACGAGCAGTACTTC
cdr3_aa: CASSLVASYEQYF

v_call: TRBV5-1
clone_size: -
j_call: TRBJ2-3
d_call: TRBD2
cdr3_nt: TGCGCCAGCAGCGACTTAGCGGGGGGGGGAGATACGCAGTATTTT
cdr3_aa: CASSDLAGGGDTQYF

v_call: TRBV11-2
clone_size: many
j_call: TRBJ2-7
d_call: -
cdr3_nt: TGTGCCAGCAGCTTAGCAGGGGTCCACGAGCAGTACTTC
cdr3_aa: CASSLAGVHEQYF

v_call: TRBV20-1
clone_size: many
j_call: TRBJ2-1
d_call: -
cdr3_nt: TGCAGTGCTACAGGATACAATGAGCAGTTCTTC
cdr3_aa: CSATGYNEQFF

v_call: TRBV6-5
clone_size: few
j_call: TRBJ2-1
d_call: TRBD2
cdr3_nt: TGTGCCACTAAGCGGGGGGGCGGTAGCAATGAGCAGTTCTTC
cdr3_aa: CATKRGGGSNEQFF

v_call: TRBV29-1
clone_size: -
j_call: TRBJ2-6
d_call: -
cdr3_nt: TGCAGCGTTTCGACAGGCAACTCTGGGGCCAACGTCCTGACTTTC
cdr3_aa: CSVSTGNSGANVLTF

v_call: TRBV5-1
clone_size: few
j_call: TRBJ2-5
d_call: TRBD2
cdr3_nt: TGCGCCAGCAGCTTGGGGCGGGGGGGCCCAGTCGAGACCCAGTACTTC
cdr3_aa: CASSLGRGGPVETQYF

v_call: TRBV7-2
clone_size: many
j_call: TRBJ2-7
d_call: -
cdr3_nt: TGTGCCAGCAGCCCCGGACAGAACTACGACGAGCAGTACTTC
cdr3_aa: CASSPGQNYDEQYF

v_call: TRBV20-1
clone_size: -
j_call: TRBJ2-7
d_call: -
cdr3_nt: TGCAGTGCGTATTCGGGGCTTCAGGGGACCTACGAGCAGTACTTC
cdr3_aa: CSAYSGLQGTYEQYF

v_call: TRBV7-9
clone_size: many
j_call: TRBJ1-1
d_call: TRBD1
cdr3_nt: TGTGCCAGCAGCTCACGACAGGGTCTGGCGAACACTGAAGCTTTCTTT
cdr3_aa: CASSSRQGLANTEAFF

v_call: TRBV4-2
clone_size: few
j_call: TRBJ2-5
d_call: -
cdr3_nt: TGTGCCAGCAGCCAAGTTGAGTCTTTGGGGGGGCAGACCCAGTACTTC
cdr3_aa: CASSQVESLGGQTQYF

v_call: TRBV12-5
clone_size: -
j_call: TRBJ2-2
d_call: TRBD1
cdr3_nt: TGTGCTAGTGGTTTGGCCAAAGGGGACCACCGGGACAGGGCAGACCGGGAGCTGTTTTTT
cdr3_aa: CASGLAKGDHRDRADRELFF